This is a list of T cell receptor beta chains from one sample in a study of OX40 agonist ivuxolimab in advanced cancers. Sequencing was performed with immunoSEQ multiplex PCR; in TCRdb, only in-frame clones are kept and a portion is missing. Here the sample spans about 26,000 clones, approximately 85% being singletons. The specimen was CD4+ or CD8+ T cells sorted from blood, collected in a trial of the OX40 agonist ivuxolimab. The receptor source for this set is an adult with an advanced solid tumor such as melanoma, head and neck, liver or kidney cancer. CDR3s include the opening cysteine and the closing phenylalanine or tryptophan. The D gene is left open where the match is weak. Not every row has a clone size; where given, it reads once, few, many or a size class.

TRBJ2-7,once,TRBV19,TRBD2,CASSGGGVSEQYF,TGTGCCAGTAGCGGTGGGGGGGTCTCCGAGCAGTACTTC
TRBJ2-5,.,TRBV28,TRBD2,CASSFLAGSGTGETQYF,TGTGCCAGCAGTTTTTTAGCAGGTAGCGGGACGGGTGAGACCCAGTACTTC
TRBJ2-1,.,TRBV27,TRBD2,CASRPTSGSSEQFF,TGTGCCAGCAGGCCGACTAGCGGGAGTTCTGAGCAGTTCTTC
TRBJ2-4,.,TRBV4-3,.,CASSHMPLAKNIQYF,TGCGCCAGCAGCCATATGCCCCTAGCCAAAAACATTCAGTACTTC
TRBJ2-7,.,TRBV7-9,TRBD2,CASSRMPAGLAGVEQYF,TGTGCCAGCAGCCGAATGCCCGCCGGACTAGCGGGGGTTGAGCAGTACTTC
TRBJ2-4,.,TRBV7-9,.,CASSWTENIQYF,TGTGCCAGCAGCTGGACAGAAAACATTCAGTACTTC
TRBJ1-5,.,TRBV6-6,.,CASSYGAGNQPQHF,TGTGCCAGCAGTTATGGGGCAGGGAATCAGCCCCAGCATTTT
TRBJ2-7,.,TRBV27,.,CASTLRQGFYEQYF,TGTGCCAGCACCTTGAGGCAGGGTTTCTACGAGCAGTACTTC
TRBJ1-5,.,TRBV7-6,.,CASSPTAGPSNQPQHF,TGTGCCAGCAGCCCCACGGCAGGGCCTAGCAATCAGCCCCAGCATTTT
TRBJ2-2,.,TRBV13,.,CASSVLPGELFF,TGTGCCAGCAGCGTCCTTCCCGGGGAGCTGTTTTTT
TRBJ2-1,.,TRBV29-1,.,CSVVVSSYNEQFF,TGCAGCGTTGTAGTAAGCTCCTACAATGAGCAGTTCTTC
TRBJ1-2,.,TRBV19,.,CASSIWDSPNYGYTF,TGTGCCAGTAGTATATGGGACTCCCCTAACTATGGCTACACCTTC
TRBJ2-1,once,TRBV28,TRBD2,CASSMRLAGKGEQFF,TGTGCCAGCAGTATGCGACTAGCGGGAAAGGGCGAGCAGTTCTTC